This entry is about one T cell receptor (beta chain). Antigen: not known. Gene names are mouse gene names. The read falls 1 residue short of the CDR3 end, and the missing part is taken from the germline J gene. Germline-derived CDR1 and CDR2 are SGHSN and HYEKVE. Trimming stripped 0 bases from V and 2 bases from J, with 6 bases between. CDR3 length equals 13 residues. Time point noted: mouse harvest day 7 after allogeneic transplant. The graft held 10^6 splenic CD5+ T cells and 10^7 T-cell-depleted bone marrow cells. Tissues came from B6→BALB/c major-mismatch GVHD mice at day 7 or 14. Libraries were prepared by immunoSEQ multiplex PCR; TCRdb keeps only in-frame clonotypes and omits some of them. Among about 5,500 clones, 45% to 55% were seen once, and the ten largest hold about a tenth. This entry is derived from a study of tissue T cells after allogeneic stem cell transplantation. General study findings and limits: Sampling depth was limited, and the cohort was small and clinically varied.

This TCR was recovered from a female BALB/c mouse given C57BL/6 T cells with graft-versus-host disease after an allogeneic hematopoietic cell transplant. The chain employs TRBV12-1 and TRBJ1-2, with D unresolved. Source material: gut tissue. CDR3 bases read: TGTGCCAGCTCTCTCGGGCAGAACTCCGACTACACC. Its translation: CASSLGQNSDYT. The whole CDR3 region reads CASSLGQNSDYTF.